The clone carrying this TCR beta chain was found once. The PCR employed 60 Vbeta primers together with 13 Jbeta primers. The data were produced by immunoSEQ multiplex PCR, yet TCRdb's version contains in-frame clones alone and is incomplete. The table records 120,000 to 150,000 clones, about four fifths of them present only once. The sample belongs to a study of cytomegalovirus exposure and HLA in healthy donors. V lost 7 bases, J lost 5 bases, and 5 bases stayed unmatched. CDR3 length: 15 amino acids. CDR1 and CDR2 from the germline V gene are SNHLY and FYNNEI. Healthy bone marrow donors supplied every sample.

The sequence derives from a woman aged 40 to 49 in good health and CMV-seropositive. The sequenced material came from PBMCs. This chain connects TRBV2 to TRBJ2-1, with TRBD2 identical over 13 bases. For the CDR3, the DNA is TGTGCCAGCACCTCCGGGACTAGCGGGAACAATGAGCAGTTCTTC. This encodes CASTSGTSGNNEQFF.